One and the same sample provided the 20 T cell receptor beta chains below, sequenced in a study of blood T cell repertoires in COVID-19. This table comes from immunoSEQ multiplex PCR, and its TCRdb copy is limited to in-frame clones, with some not included. The table lists approximately 260,000 clones, around 89% of them singletons, with 2.1% in the top ten. The sample was peripheral blood. The receptors come from an older woman with COVID-19, enrolled during active disease.

V and J are TRBV9 and TRBJ2-4; possible D gene TRBD1, 6 bases. CDR1 and CDR2 from the germline V gene are SGDLS and YYNGEE. The CDR3 covers 14 residues. The V and J ends lost 0 bases and 5 bases respectively, with 9 bases between them. CDR3 coding DNA: TGTGCCAGCAGCGTAGGTACAGGGCAAAACATTCAGTACTTC. This codes for CASSVGTGQNIQYF.

V gene TRBV2 combines with J gene TRBJ2-3, with 9 bases matching TRBD1. The germline gives CDR1 SNHLY, CDR2 FYNNEI. CDR3 length: 16 residues. Unmatched junction bases numbered 11, after V lost 6 bases and J lost 4 bases. The CDR3 is CASRMMDRGGADTQYF. CDR3 in DNA: TGTGCCAGCAGAATGATGGACAGGGGAGGAGCAGATACGCAGTATTTT.

About this clone: Other DNA sequences in this specimen translate into the identical CDR3. The gene calls are TRBV6-5 and TRBJ2-3; tentatively, D is TRBD1 (6 bases). Germline V CDR1 and CDR2: MNHEY, SVGAGI. There are 13 residues in the CDR3. V dropped 6 bases and J dropped 3 bases, with 10 bases sitting between them. CDR3 amino acids: CASRQGSTDTQYF. CDR3 coding DNA: TGTGCCAGCAGACAGGGTAGTACAGATACGCAGTATTTT.

The rearrangement uses TRBV19 and TRBJ1-6; 10 nucleotides match TRBD1. This CDR3 spans 16 amino acids. V was clipped by 5 bases and J by 9 bases; unmatched bases: 10. Germline CDR1 and CDR2: LNHDA and SQIVND (reference sequence). The CDR3 nucleotides are TGTGCCAGTAGTTCCACCCCGACAGGGGGCTCTTCACCCCTCCACTTT. Protein product: CASSSTPTGGSSPLHF.

This clone was seen just once. This chain links TRBV5-1 with TRBJ1-6; TRBD1 matches 7 bases. Unmatched junction bases numbered 8, after V lost 5 bases and J lost 9 bases. This CDR3 has 14 residues. Germline lookup yields CDR1 SGHRS and CDR2 YFSETQ. CDR3 residues: CASRPTGPGSPLHF. DNA for the CDR3: TGCGCCAGCAGGCCGACAGGGCCCGGTTCACCCCTCCACTTT. Variable domain in full (rest from reference TRBV5-1 and TRBJ1-6): KAGVTQTPRYLIKTRGQQVTLSCSPISGHRSVSWYQQTPGQGLQFLFEYFSETQRNKGNFPGRFSGRQFSNSRSEMNVSTLELGDSALYLCASRPTGPGSPLHFGNGTRLTVT.

The CDR3 protein is CASSLPLKLGQMLNQPQHF. For the CDR3, the DNA is TGTGCCAGCAGTTTGCCGCTAAAACTGGGACAGATGCTTAATCAGCCCCAGCATTTT. This chain joins TRBV27 and TRBJ1-5, with 7 bases fitting TRBD1. Germline trimming cut 3 bases from V and 4 bases from J; bases unmatched to any gene: 18. The CDR3 has 19 amino acids. From germline, CDR1 is MNHEY and CDR2 SMNVEV (reference sequence).

V usage is TRBV25-1 and J usage is TRBJ1-6; D uncertain. This CDR3 is built from 12 residues. Trimming cost V 9 bases and J 0 bases, with 3 bases left between them. Germline V CDR1 and CDR2: MGHDK, SYGVNS. CDR3 residues: CASRSYNSPLHF. CDR3 DNA sequence: TGTGCCAGTCGCTCCTATAATTCACCCCTCCACTTT.

This chain links TRBV18 with TRBJ2-1, with D hard to call. Germline V gene data show CDR1 as KGHSH and CDR2 as LQKENI. V was shortened by 4 bases and J by 0 bases, with 16 bases between the two germline ends. The CDR3 is 17 residues long. The CDR3 DNA reads TGTGCCAGCTCACGTGATAGAGTGGTGAACTCCTACAATGAGCAGTTCTTC. This translates into CASSRDRVVNSYNEQFF.

The chain combines TRBV29-1 with TRBJ2-1, with TRBD1 matching over 10 bases. Germline V gives CDR1 SQVTM, CDR2 ANQGSEA. The CDR3 has 15 amino acids. J lost 6 bases, V lost 0 bases, and 5 bases had no gene match. CDR3 DNA sequence: TGCAGCGTTGAAGATACCGGACAGGGGGGCAATGAGCAGTTCTTC. This encodes CSVEDTGQGGNEQFF.

The rearrangement links TRBV7-3 to TRBJ1-1, with no clear D. V lost 3 bases and J 0 bases, leaving 5 bases between the germline ends. The germline CDR1 and CDR2 sequences are SGHTA and FQGTGA. The CDR3 runs to 13 residues. CDR3 bases: TGTGCCAGCAGCTTTGACTTGAACACTGAAGCTTTCTTT. Protein product: CASSFDLNTEAFF.

The CDR3 coding sequence is TGTGCCAGCAGTTTCGGGACAGGAGCTAACTATGGCTACACCTTC. This codes for CASSFGTGANYGYTF. The rearrangement uses TRBV6-5 and TRBJ1-2; 8 bases agree with TRBD1. Germline V gives CDR1 MNHEY, CDR2 SVGAGI. This CDR3 is built from 15 residues. Losses at the gene ends were 4 bases for V and 0 bases for J; bases not matched to a gene: 4.

This sequence joins TRBV29-1 and TRBJ1-3; no clear D. Trimming shortened V by 0 bases and J by 4 bases, and 16 bases separated the two germline ends. Germline-derived CDR1 and CDR2 are SQVTM and ANQGSEA. The CDR3 extends over 16 amino acids. CDR3 sequence: CSVEEGAGGAGNTIYF. The CDR3 coding sequence is TGCAGCGTTGAAGAAGGAGCTGGTGGTGCGGGAAACACCATATATTTT.

V and J are TRBV19 and TRBJ2-3, with TRBD1 matching over 9 bases. The CDR3 contains 16 residues. The germline V gene has CDR1 LNHDA and CDR2 SQIVND (reference sequence). Germline trimming cut 5 bases from V and 1 base from J; bases unmatched to any gene: 7. CDR3 sequence (DNA): TGTGCCAGTAGTCTCCCTCGACAGGGGGGCACAGATACGCAGTATTTT. Translation: CASSLPRQGGTDTQYF.

This clone was seen once. This rearrangement joins TRBV19 to TRBJ2-7; TRBD2 is a possible D gene (5 bases). V lost 4 bases, J lost 9 bases, and 16 bases lay in between. The V gene's germline CDR1 is LNHDA and CDR2 SQIVND (reference sequence). This CDR3 region has 13 residues. CDR3 loop: CASSTTRQGGQYF. CDR3 nucleotides: TGTGCCAGTAGTACAACTCGGCAAGGAGGGCAGTACTTC.

The chain carries TRBV6-5 and TRBJ2-3; D may be TRBD2 (5 bases). Germline assignment: CDR1 MNHEY and CDR2 SVGAGI. Trimming removed 0 bases from V and 9 bases from J, with 10 bases in between. CDR3 length equals 13 residues. CDR3 nucleotide sequence: TGTGCCAGCAGTTACTCTTCTAGCTTAACGCAGTATTTT. Amino acid sequence: CASSYSSSLTQYF.

This sequence joins TRBV6-5 and TRBJ1-2; D unresolved. V gave up 6 bases and J gave up 5 bases, with 19 bases separating them. This CDR3 has 15 residues. The germline gives CDR1 MNHEY, CDR2 SVGAGI. CDR3 in amino acids: CASSPDITLGYGYTF. CDR3 coding DNA: TGTGCCAGCAGCCCCGACATCACCCTTGGATATGGCTACACCTTC.

This clone was recorded once. The chain is built from TRBV3-1 (or the pseudogene TRBV3-2) and TRBJ1-2, with TRBD1 as a possible D gene (6 bases). V was cut by 3 bases and J by 7 bases, with 12 bases left in between. Germline V gene data show CDR1 as LGHDT and CDR2 as YNNKEL (reference sequence). The CDR3 totals 13 residues. CDR3 nucleotides: TGTGCCAGCAGCCAGCTCAGGGGCGCTGGCTACACCTTC. This encodes CASSQLRGAGYTF.

V is TRBV3-1 (or the pseudogene TRBV3-2) and J is TRBJ1-2, with 9 bases fitting TRBD1. Germline V gives CDR1 LGHDT, CDR2 YNNKEL (reference sequence). CDR3 length: 15 residues. The V segment lost 3 bases and the J segment 4 bases; nucleotides outside the gene matches: 6. CDR3 sequence reads: CASSHGQGNSYGYTF. CDR3 in DNA: TGTGCCAGCAGCCACGGACAGGGGAACTCCTATGGCTACACCTTC.

The V call is TRBV4-3, the J call TRBJ2-7; 7 bases agree with TRBD1. The CDR3 is made up of 13 amino acids. V dropped 3 bases and J dropped 3; count of bases not matched to a gene: 2. CDR1 LGHNA and CDR2 YSLEER come from the germline V gene. CDR3: CASSHDRDYEQYF. CDR3 coding DNA: TGCGCCAGCAGCCACGACAGGGACTACGAGCAGTACTTC.

This CDR3 is CASSTGGGTDTQYF. CDR3 coding DNA: TGTGCCAGTTCGACAGGGGGCGGAACAGATACGCAGTATTTT. The J gene is TRBJ2-3, the V gene TRBV6-5; 10 positions agree with TRBD1. The germline gives CDR1 MNHEY, CDR2 SVGAGI. The trim removed 9 bases at V and 3 bases at J, leaving 6 bases unmatched. The CDR3 loop spans 14 amino acids.